This TCR beta chain is drawn from a study of blood T cell repertoires in COVID-19. The germline V and J ends were trimmed by 0 bases and 6 bases, with 12 bases remaining between them. Per the germline V gene, CDR1 is KGHSH and CDR2 is LQKENI. The CDR3 runs 15 residues. TCRdb's copy holds only in-frame clones and misses some; the assay was immunoSEQ multiplex PCR. The sample lists about 300,000 clones; more than 80% were seen once. The rearrangement links TRBV18 to TRBJ2-1; the D gene is possibly TRBD1 (6 bases). The sequence derives from a man between 18 and 35 years old who had recovered from COVID-19. Sequencing was done on a sample of peripheral blood. The CDR3 protein is CASSPPDSPFNEQFF. CDR3 DNA: TGTGCCAGCTCACCACCGGACAGCCCCTTCAATGAGCAGTTCTTC.